This TCR beta chain is drawn from a study of blood T cell repertoires in COVID-19. The data were produced by immunoSEQ multiplex PCR, yet TCRdb's version contains in-frame clones alone and is incomplete. This table holds roughly 230,000 clones, roughly 83% found once. Losses at the gene ends were 7 bases for V and 7 bases for J; bases not matched to a gene: 7. The CDR3 loop spans 15 amino acids. Germline loops: CDR1 LNHDA, CDR2 SQIVND (reference sequence). Source material: peripheral blood. This sequence joins TRBV19 and TRBJ2-2; 12 bases are shared with TRBD1. The receptor's source is a woman aged 50 to 60 with acute or convalescent COVID-19. In nucleotides, the CDR3 is TGTGCCAGTACCGGAGGGACAGGGGGCGGCGGGGAGCTGTTTTTT. The encoded protein is CASTGGTGGGGELFF.